The TCR beta chain under discussion was sequenced for a study of blood T cell repertoires in COVID-19. The wider study: COVID-19 samples collected from the United States, Italy and Spain covered acute and convalescent phases. Sources were T cells, B-cell-depleted T cells, or PBMCs; the material itself was cDNA or gDNA.

Seattle-derived patients entered the study during active infection and were followed longitudinally. This clone has a single count. Trimming cost V 2 bases and J 3 bases; bases outside gene matches: 6. The CDR3 covers 15 residues. Germline V gene data show CDR1 as LGHNA and CDR2 as YSLEER. Per the original methods: Reference gene primer amplification yielded estimated nucleated cell counts. Generated by immunoSEQ multiplex PCR, the TCRdb table keeps only in-frame clones and is missing some. The V and J calls and clone size come from that table; D and trimming were worked out from the DNA. The sample includes around 260,000 clones, around 85% of them seen just once.

The rearrangement joins TRBV4-3 to TRBJ1-1, with 7 bases lining up with TRBD1. Sequencing input: peripheral blood. This receptor was taken from a human donor with COVID-19, enrolled during active disease. The donor label of this sample is uncertain. CDR3: CASSQLQGGYTEAFF. The DNA for the CDR3 is TGCGCCAGCAGCCAACTTCAGGGGGGTTACACTGAAGCTTTCTTT.